A single sample gave rise to the 17 T cell receptor beta chains below, sequenced in a study of T cell responses to AZD1222 COVID-19 vaccine. Profiling relied on immunoSEQ multiplex PCR, and the TCRdb table lists in-frame clones only, not all of them. The table records about 150,000 clones, more than 90% of them present only once. This material consisted of peripheral blood, taken on day 0 of AZD1222 vaccination. The receptors were sampled from an adult in good health.

V gene TRBV24-1 combines with J gene TRBJ2-1; TRBD1 agrees at 11 bases. CDR3 length equals 16 residues. J was trimmed by 6 bases and V by 3 bases; bases with no gene match: 6. Germline V gene sequence: CDR1 KGHDR, CDR2 SFDVKD. For the CDR3, the DNA is TGTGCCACCAGTGATCCCGGACAGGGGGCTAGCAATGAGCAGTTCTTC. It codes for CATSDPGQGASNEQFF.

This clone was seen a handful of times. The chain uses TRBV28 and TRBJ1-5; perhaps TRBD1 as D (6 bases). Trimming pared 3 bases from V and 4 bases from J, leaving 19 bases between. The CDR3 has 17 residues. The germline V gene has CDR1 MDHEN and CDR2 SYDVKM. CDR3 coding DNA: TGTGCCAGCAGTTTGGAGCAGGGGATATATAGTAATCAGCCCCAGCATTTT. Translation gives CASSLEQGIYSNQPQHF.

The chain is built from TRBV5-6 and TRBJ1-2, with D hard to call. V was shortened by 4 bases and J by 0 bases, with 7 bases between the two germline ends. Germline V gene data show CDR1 as SGHDT and CDR2 as YYEEEE. The CDR3 totals 13 residues. The CDR3 here is CASSQPANYGYTF. CDR3 DNA sequence: TGTGCCAGCAGCCAACCGGCTAACTATGGCTACACCTTC. Supplemented by reference TRBV5-6 and TRBJ1-2, the full variable domain reads DAGVTQSPTHLIKTRGQQVTLRCSPKSGHDTVSWYQQALGQGPQFIFQYYEEEERQRGNFPDRFSGHQFPNYSSELNVNALLLGDSALYLCASSQPANYGYTFGSGTRLTVV.

The chain joins TRBV5-5 to TRBJ1-1, with TRBD1 identical over 8 bases. The CDR3 consists of 15 residues. The germline V gene has CDR1 SGHKS and CDR2 YYEKEE (reference sequence). V lost 4 bases to trimming and J lost 0 bases; unmatched junction nucleotides: 5. The CDR3 nucleotides read TGTGCCAGCAGCCCGACAGGGGCGATGAACACTGAAGCTTTCTTT. It specifies CASSPTGAMNTEAFF.

This clone has just a few counts. This rearrangement joins TRBV2 to TRBJ1-6, with TRBD1 matching 8 bases. Germline loops: CDR1 SNHLY, CDR2 FYNNEI. The length of the CDR3 is 16 residues. V lost 6 bases to trimming and J lost 8 bases; unmatched junction nucleotides: 12. This chain's CDR3 is CASRGFRTGKHSPLHF. DNA of the CDR3: TGTGCCAGCAGGGGATTCCGGACAGGGAAACATTCACCCCTCCACTTT.

The rearrangement links TRBV12-3 or TRBV12-4 to TRBJ1-1; D call uncertain. The V end was cut by 2 bases, the J end by 4 bases, with 5 bases between. The CDR3 covers 12 residues. The CDR3 protein is CASSLRVTEAFF. CDR3 DNA sequence: TGTGCCAGCAGTTTAAGGGTCACTGAAGCTTTCTTT.

The chain uses TRBV27 and TRBJ1-1; D is unclear. This CDR3 region has 14 residues. The germline gives CDR1 MNHEY, CDR2 SMNVEV (reference sequence). With 3 bases removed from V and 0 bases from J, the gap between germline ends came to 8 bases. This CDR3 reads CASSFAGMNTEAFF. DNA for the CDR3: TGTGCCAGCAGTTTTGCGGGAATGAACACTGAAGCTTTCTTT.

The gene calls are TRBV30 and TRBJ1-2; no clear D. This CDR3 spans 12 amino acids. Germline assignment: CDR1 GTSNPN and CDR2 SVGIG (reference sequence). V lost 3 bases to trimming and J lost 3 bases, with 8 bases between them. CDR3 in amino acids: CAWRLDHYGYTF. In nucleotides, the CDR3 is TGTGCCTGGAGGCTGGATCACTATGGCTACACCTTC.

This clone appeared a few times. The gene calls are TRBV16 and TRBJ2-7; D gene ambiguous. CDR3 length: 14 amino acids. Looked up from germline, CDR1 is KGHSY and CDR2 is FQNENV. Trimming removed 2 bases at V and 2 bases at J, with 10 bases between. CDR3 loop: CASSQGVSPYEQYF. Here the CDR3 DNA reads TGTGCCAGCAGCCAAGGGGTATCCCCCTACGAGCAGTACTTC. Filled out from reference TRBV16 and TRBJ2-7, the complete variable domain reads GEEVAQTPKHLVRGEGQKAKLYCAPIKGHSYVFWYQQVLKNEFKFLISFQNENVFDETGMPKERFSAKCLPNSPCSLEIQATKLEDSAVYFCASSQGVSPYEQYFGPGTRLTVT.

The rearrangement joins TRBV19 to TRBJ2-7; D remains unclear. CDR3 length: 13 residues. Trimming took 5 bases from V and 2 from J, leaving 10 bases between them. The germline V gene encodes CDR1 LNHDA and CDR2 SQIVND (reference sequence). The CDR3 DNA reads TGTGCCAGTAGTCCTAGTAGAGCCTACGAGCAGTACTTC. This translates into CASSPSRAYEQYF.

V usage is TRBV12-3 or TRBV12-4 and J usage is TRBJ1-2; D is unresolved. This CDR3 has 13 residues. V was trimmed by 5 bases and J by 4 bases, leaving 11 bases between them. The CDR3 spells CASSPRASYGYTF. The CDR3 region has the DNA TGTGCCAGCAGTCCACGGGCCTCCTATGGCTACACCTTC.

The genes are TRBV19 and TRBJ1-2, with 8 bases fitting TRBD1. The germline V gene has CDR1 LNHDA and CDR2 SQIVND (reference sequence). The CDR3 sequence is 16 residues long. V was pared by 1 base and J by 5 bases, with 9 bases of the junction left unmatched. This CDR3 is CASSIVSDRVPYGYTF. DNA for the CDR3: TGTGCCAGTAGTATAGTCTCGGACAGGGTTCCTTATGGCTACACCTTC.

The genes are TRBV4-2 and TRBJ1-3, with no clear D. In germline, CDR1 is LGHNA, CDR2 YNFKEQ. The CDR3 is 12 amino acids. V was clipped by 0 bases and J by 5 bases, with 2 bases between them. DNA for the CDR3: TGTGCCAGCAGCCAAGAGAGAAACACCATATATTTT. Encoded protein: CASSQERNTIYF.

The V and J genes are TRBV28 and TRBJ1-2, with 7 nucleotides matching TRBD1. The CDR3 is 12 amino acids. V was pared by 8 bases and J by 8 bases, with 8 bases of the junction left unmatched. The germline gives CDR1 MDHEN, CDR2 SYDVKM. CDR3 loop: CASWGQSDGYTF. CDR3 DNA sequence: TGTGCCAGCTGGGGACAGTCTGACGGCTACACCTTC.

This clone was found a few times. The genes are TRBV7-2 and TRBJ2-5, with D perhaps given as TRBD1 or TRBD2 (6 bases each). V dropped 5 bases and J dropped 4 bases, with 14 bases sitting between them. This CDR3 spans 14 amino acids. Germline loops: CDR1 SGHTA, CDR2 FQGNSA. CDR3 loop: CASSGGLGGETQYF. CDR3 sequence (DNA): TGTGCCAGCAGCGGGGGCTTGGGAGGAGAGACCCAGTACTTC.

The V call is TRBV6-1, the J call TRBJ2-2, with D perhaps assigned TRBD1 or TRBD2 (6 bases each). Trimming pared 4 bases from V and 0 bases from J, leaving 21 bases between. Germline CDR1 and CDR2: MNHNS and SASEGT. This CDR3 comprises 19 residues. The CDR3 here is CASSVEWRYREANTGELFF. CDR3 bases: TGTGCCAGCAGTGTCGAATGGCGATACAGGGAGGCGAACACCGGGGAGCTGTTTTTT.

The chain joins TRBV6-6 to TRBJ1-2; D ambiguous. CDR1 and CDR2 (germline): MNHNY, SVGAGI (reference sequence). V lost 0 bases and J 0 bases, leaving 8 bases between the germline ends. This CDR3 contains 15 residues. The CDR3 DNA reads as TGTGCCAGCAGTTACTCTATCGGGTCTAACTATGGCTACACCTTC. The encoded protein is CASSYSIGSNYGYTF.